Listed here are 5 T cell receptor beta chains from one sample, sequenced in a study of blood T cell repertoires in COVID-19. Using immunoSEQ multiplex PCR, the repertoire was profiled, and TCRdb retains in-frame clones only, with some absent. The sample lists around 130,000 clones, around 81% occurring once. The sequencing input was peripheral blood. The receptors here all came from a human donor in a cohort sampled during active COVID-19.

The chain links TRBV5-1 to TRBJ2-7; TRBD1 matches 8 bases. The CDR3 contains 13 residues. The germline V gene encodes CDR1 SGHRS and CDR2 YFSETQ. The trim removed 3 bases at V and 6 bases at J, leaving 5 bases unmatched. The CDR3 protein is CASSYRTGPEQYF. CDR3 coding DNA: TGCGCCAGCAGCTATCGGACAGGGCCCGAGCAGTACTTC.

The chain combines TRBV5-1 with TRBJ2-7; 9 nucleotides align to TRBD2. Trimming cost V 3 bases and J 3 bases; bases outside gene matches: 4. The CDR3 spans 14 residues. Germline values: CDR1 SGHRS, CDR2 YFSETQ. CDR3 protein: CASSSSSGDYEQYF. In nucleotides, the CDR3 is TGCGCCAGCAGCTCATCTAGCGGGGACTACGAGCAGTACTTC.

The V gene is TRBV10-2, the J gene TRBJ1-5; TRBD1 matches 7 bases. V lost 7 bases and J lost 6; bases outside the gene matches: 9. The CDR3 is made up of 14 amino acids. CDR1 and CDR2 (germline): WSHSY, SAAADI. DNA for the CDR3: TGCGCCAGCAACGTAGGGGGCGCGGGTCAGCCCCAGCATTTT. It yields the protein CASNVGGAGQPQHF.

The J gene is TRBJ1-6, the V gene TRBV30, with a weak D call TRBD1 (5 bases). The V and J ends lost 1 base and 7 bases respectively, with 14 bases between them. The V gene's germline CDR1 is GTSNPN and CDR2 SVGIG (reference sequence). The CDR3 spans 15 residues. Written as DNA, the CDR3 is TGTGCCTGGAGTGCGGGACTCTTTTACAATTCACCCCTCCACTTT. Translation gives CAWSAGLFYNSPLHF.

This sequence joins TRBV10-2 and TRBJ1-2; 7 bases fit TRBD1. The CDR3 extends over 17 amino acids. After removal of 10 bases from V and 2 bases from J, the junction contained 19 bases not matched to a gene. In germline, CDR1 is WSHSY, CDR2 SAAADI. CDR3: CATQLTGGTATNYGYTF. The CDR3 DNA reads TGCGCCACCCAACTGACTGGGGGGACAGCTACCAACTATGGCTACACCTTC.